The 14 T cell receptor beta chains in this list originate from one sample, sequenced in a study of CD8 T cells in ankylosing spondylitis. The study, taken as a whole, reports: About 8 highly homologous variants made up a TCR beta motif, and this motif appeared characteristic of ankylosing spondylitis blood.

No cognate antigen is known for these TCRs. TCRdb recomputed calls from the 5' RACE reads with MiXCR, one row per CDR3 protein. The table shows roughly 670,000 distinct CDR3 sequences, with roughly 19% occurring only once. What was sequenced was blood, either unsorted or a sorted T cell fraction (not recorded which). These receptors all come from a male donor with ankylosing spondylitis.

This clonotype was detected only a few times. The chain carries TRBV12-3 or TRBV12-4 and TRBJ2-3, with TRBD2 matching 7 bases. This CDR3 has 15 amino acids. V lost 3 bases to trimming and J lost 2 bases; unmatched junction nucleotides: 5. CDR3 loop: CASSFTSDFTDTQYF. DNA for the CDR3: TGTGCCAGCAGTTTCACTAGCGATTTCACAGATACGCAGTATTTT.

This clonotype occurred a few times. The rearrangement uses TRBV9 and TRBJ2-1, with 7 nucleotides matching TRBD1. Germline trimming cut 0 bases from V and 4 bases from J; bases unmatched to any gene: 10. Germline CDR1 and CDR2: SGDLS and YYNGEE. This CDR3 region has 17 residues. The CDR3 region has the DNA TGTGCCAGCAGCGTAGAGACAGGGATTATCCGATACAATGAGCAGTTCTTC. Its translation is CASSVETGIIRYNEQFF. Supplemented by reference TRBV9 and TRBJ2-1, the full variable domain reads DSGVTQTPKHLITATGQRVTLRCSPRSGDLSVYWYQQSLDQGLQFLIQYYNGEERAKGNILERFSAQQFPDLHSELNLSSLELGDSALYFCASSVETGIIRYNEQFFGPGTRLTVL.

This sequence joins TRBV7-9 and TRBJ2-7; 7 bases map to TRBD2. With 4 bases clipped from V and 6 bases from J, the junction kept 12 bases outside the gene matches. The CDR3 covers 15 residues. CDR1 and CDR2 from the germline V gene are SEHNR and FQNEAQ (reference sequence). DNA of the CDR3: TGTGCCAGCAGCTCTGACCGGGAGGCAAACTCCGAGCAGTACTTC. The encoded protein is CASSSDREANSEQYF.

There are a few counts of this clonotype. V and J are TRBV2 and TRBJ2-5; TRBD1 matches 7 bases. This CDR3 has 15 residues. The germline V gene encodes CDR1 SNHLY and CDR2 FYNNEI. Germline trimming cut 6 bases from V and 5 bases from J; bases unmatched to any gene: 12. CDR3 sequence (DNA): TGTGCCAGCAGCGCCCGACAGGGCCGGAGGGAGACCCAGTACTTC. Its protein is CASSARQGRRETQYF.

The gene calls are TRBV7-6 and TRBJ1-3; no clear D gene. Germline values: CDR1 SGHVS, CDR2 FNYEAQ. This CDR3 is 15 amino acids long. Trimming took off 5 bases at V and 4 bases at J, with 15 bases between the two ends. The CDR3: CASSTNPTAGNTIYF. The CDR3 nucleotides are TGTGCCAGCAGCACGAATCCTACCGCAGGAAACACCATATATTTT.

V and J are TRBV2 and TRBJ2-5; 12 positions match TRBD2. CDR1 is SNHLY, CDR2 FYNNEI, per germline. The CDR3 covers 15 residues. J was trimmed by 5 bases and V by 3 bases; bases with no gene match: 4. CDR3 in amino acids: CASSDPTSGGETQYF. CDR3 coding DNA: TGTGCCAGCAGTGACCCAACTAGCGGGGGGGAGACCCAGTACTTC.

This chain joins TRBV9 and TRBJ2-7; 8 positions agree with TRBD2. CDR1 is SGDLS and CDR2 is YYNGEE in the germline V gene. This CDR3 is built from 15 residues. V trimming: 0 bases; J trimming: 4 bases; junction bases outside the gene matches: 6. CDR3 region: CASSVEGSGKYEQYF. The CDR3 DNA reads as TGTGCCAGCAGCGTAGAGGGTAGCGGGAAGTACGAGCAGTACTTC.

This clonotype showed up many times. The chain recombines TRBV15 with TRBJ1-5, with TRBD1 as a possible D gene (6 bases). The CDR3 has 17 residues. Germline CDR1 reads LNHNV; CDR2 reads YYDKDF (reference sequence). V shed 3 bases and J shed 1 base, with 16 bases lying between them. CDR3 loop: CATSSPTGLWSNQPQHF. DNA of the CDR3: TGTGCCACCAGCAGCCCGACAGGTTTGTGGAGCAATCAGCCCCAGCATTTT.

This sequence joins TRBV24-1 and TRBJ2-5; possibly TRBD1 or TRBD2 for D (5 bases each). CDR1 is KGHDR, CDR2 SFDVKD, per germline. V was pared by 2 bases and J by 6 bases, with 6 bases between. The CDR3 has 12 amino acids. In nucleotides, the CDR3 is TGTGCCACCAGTGATTGGGGGAAGACCCAGTACTTC. It codes for CATSDWGKTQYF.

This clonotype was seen ten or more times. The chain joins TRBV4-3 to TRBJ2-7; D unclear. V lost 1 base, J lost 2 bases, and 12 bases lay in between. Germline CDR1 reads LGHNA; CDR2 reads YSLEER. This CDR3 contains 15 residues. This chain's CDR3 is CASSQGEGKTYEQYF. Here the CDR3 DNA reads TGCGCCAGCAGCCAAGGTGAAGGGAAAACCTACGAGCAGTACTTC.

This rearrangement joins TRBV27 to TRBJ1-1; 7 nucleotides agree with TRBD1. CDR3 length equals 15 residues. The germline CDR1 and CDR2 sequences are MNHEY and SMNVEV (reference sequence). Trimming took 0 bases from V and 6 from J; bases not matched to a gene: 7. The CDR3 here is CASSLSGDSWAEAFF. For the CDR3, the DNA is TGTGCCAGCAGTTTATCCGGGGACAGCTGGGCTGAAGCTTTCTTT.

This clonotype has a handful of counts. This chain links TRBV29-1 with TRBJ2-1; 7 nucleotides match TRBD1. Germline V gene data show CDR1 as SQVTM and CDR2 as ANQGSEA. The junction had 8 bases not matched to a gene; V was cut back by 3 bases and J by 6 bases. This CDR3 has 14 amino acids. CDR3 bases: TGCAGCGTTGACAAGGGACAGCAGATCAATGAGCAGTTCTTC. Translated: CSVDKGQQINEQFF.

The sample holds a few counts of this clonotype. The CDR3 loop is CSARPGHINTEAFF. The CDR3 DNA reads as TGCAGTGCTAGGCCCGGACACATTAACACTGAAGCTTTCTTT. The chain joins TRBV20-1 to TRBJ1-1; possible D gene TRBD1, 5 bases. Germline V gene data show CDR1 as DFQATT and CDR2 as SNEGSKA (reference sequence). The CDR3 length is 14 residues. Trimming shortened V by 3 bases and J by 2 bases, and 13 bases separated the two germline ends.

This chain links TRBV18 with TRBJ2-7; tentative D call: TRBD1 (6 bases). Germline V gene lookup returns CDR1 KGHSH and CDR2 LQKENI. This CDR3 contains 12 residues. Trimming removed 4 bases at V and 6 bases at J, with 10 bases between. The CDR3 region is CASSRTGIEQYF. CDR3 sequence (DNA): TGTGCCAGCTCACGAACAGGGATCGAGCAGTACTTC.